This TCR beta chain was identified in a study of PD-1 blockade in classical Hodgkin lymphoma. Study results and limitations: Healthy donors reportedly exceeded newly diagnosed patients in baseline TCR diversity. Diversity similar to that of newly diagnosed patients was seen at baseline in complete responders.

This clone was recorded once. Its specificity is not known. V gave up 0 bases and J gave up 5 bases, with 10 bases separating them. CDR1 and CDR2 (germline): SGHAT, FQNNGV. The CDR3 totals 15 residues. TCRdb's copy holds only in-frame clones and misses some; the assay was immunoSEQ multiplex PCR. The sample shows around 60,000 clones, 87% of them seen only once. Time point specified: cycle 4 day 1 (C4D1), after around six weeks of nivolumab. Every patient had relapsed following autologous stem cell transplantation, and cohorts differed in brentuximab vedotin exposure. The chain couples TRBV11-2 to TRBJ2-2; the D is unclear. This specimen consisted of peripheral blood mononuclear cells (PBMCs), obtained before the fourth cycle of nivolumab. This sequence originates from a human donor with classical Hodgkin lymphoma. The CDR3 nucleotides are TGTGCCAGCAGCTTAGAAAGGGTCGGGACCGGGGAGCTGTTTTTT. This gives the protein CASSLERVGTGELFF.